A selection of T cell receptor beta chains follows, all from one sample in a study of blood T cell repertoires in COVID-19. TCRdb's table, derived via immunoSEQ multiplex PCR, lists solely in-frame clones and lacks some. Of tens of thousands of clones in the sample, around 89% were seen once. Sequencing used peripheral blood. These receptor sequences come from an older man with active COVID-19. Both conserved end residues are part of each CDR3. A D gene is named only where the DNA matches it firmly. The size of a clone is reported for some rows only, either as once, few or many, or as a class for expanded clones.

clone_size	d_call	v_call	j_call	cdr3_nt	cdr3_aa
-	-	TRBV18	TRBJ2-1	TGTGCCAGCTCACCGCTTCGAGGACAATACAATGAGCAGTTCTTC	CASSPLRGQYNEQFF
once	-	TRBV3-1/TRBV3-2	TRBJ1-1	TGTGCCAGCAGCCAAGATCGAGGAGGATGGAACACTGAAGCTTTCTTT	CASSQDRGGWNTEAFF
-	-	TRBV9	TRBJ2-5	TGTGCCAGCAGCGTAGAACCCTGGACCGGGAAAGGAGGGGAGACCCAGTACTTC	CASSVEPWTGKGGETQYF
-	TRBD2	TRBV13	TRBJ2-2	TGTGCCAGCAGCCCCCGGGGTAGCGGGGTCCACACCGGGGAGCTGTTTTTT	CASSPRGSGVHTGELFF
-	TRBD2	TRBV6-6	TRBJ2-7	TGTGCCAGCAGTTACTCCCCTAGCGGGTACGAGCAGTACTTC	CASSYSPSGYEQYF
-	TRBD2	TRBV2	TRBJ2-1	TGTGCCAGCACTAGCGGGGGATTGGTCCCCGGTGAGCAGTTCTTC	CASTSGGLVPGEQFF
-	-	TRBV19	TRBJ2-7	TGTGCCAGTAGTATAGTGGGCGGGACGAGCTACGAGCAGTACTTC	CASSIVGGTSYEQYF
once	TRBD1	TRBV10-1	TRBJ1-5	TGCGCCAGCAGTGGACCAACGCCCAGGGACAGCGGAAAGTATCAGCCCCAGCATTTT	CASSGPTPRDSGKYQPQHF
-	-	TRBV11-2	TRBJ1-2	TGTGCCAGCAGCTTAGTCTTGACACCAGGCGATGTCACCTTC	CASSLVLTPGDVTF
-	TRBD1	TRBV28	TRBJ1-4	TGTGCCAGCAGTTTACAGAATTCACAGGGGGCGCCTAATGAAAAACTGTTTTTT	CASSLQNSQGAPNEKLFF
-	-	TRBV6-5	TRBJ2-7	TGTGCCAGCAGCTGGGGCGGAGAGCAGTACTTC	CASSWGGEQYF
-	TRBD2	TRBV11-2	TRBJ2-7	TGTGCCAGTCAAGCGGGGGACCTTTACGAGCAGTACTTC	CASQAGDLYEQYF
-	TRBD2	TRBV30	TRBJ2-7	TGTGCCTGGAGTGTTAGCGGGGCCCTCTCCTACGAGCAGTACTTC	CAWSVSGALSYEQYF
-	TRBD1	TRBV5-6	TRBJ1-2	TGTGCCAGCAGTCCCGGACAGGGAATCCCCTATGGCTACACCTTC	CASSPGQGIPYGYTF
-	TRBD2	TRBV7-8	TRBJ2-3	TGTGCCAGCAGCTTACAGCGGGGGAACACAGATACGCAGTATTTT	CASSLQRGNTDTQYF
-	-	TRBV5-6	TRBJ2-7	TGTGCCAGCAGCTTCCGAACTAGGAACCCCTACGAGCAGTACTTC	CASSFRTRNPYEQYF
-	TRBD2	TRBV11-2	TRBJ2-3	TGTGCCAGCAGCTCGGCCGGACTAGCGCGAGATACGCAGTATTTT	CASSSAGLARDTQYF
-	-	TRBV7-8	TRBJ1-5	TGTGCCAGCAGCCCTCGGACTGCTAGCAATCAGCCCCAGCATTTT	CASSPRTASNQPQHF
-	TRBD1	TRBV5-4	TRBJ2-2	TGTGCCAGCAGCTCGATGACAGGGGGCGCGGGCACCGGGGAGCTGTTTTTT	CASSSMTGGAGTGELFF
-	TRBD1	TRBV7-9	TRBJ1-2	TGTGCCAGCAGCTGGGACAGGGCCTATGGCTACACCTTC	CASSWDRAYGYTF
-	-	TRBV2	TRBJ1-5	TGTGCCAGCCGGGGGAGGGACAATAGCAATCAGCCCCAGCATTTT	CASRGRDNSNQPQHF
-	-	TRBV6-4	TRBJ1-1	TGTGCCAGCAGCTCCCAGGGGCCAAACACTGAAGCTTTCTTT	CASSSQGPNTEAFF
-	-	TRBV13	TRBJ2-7	TGTGCCAGCGGGAGCGGAGGGGCCTACGAGCAGTACTTC	CASGSGGAYEQYF
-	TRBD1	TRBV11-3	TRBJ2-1	TGTGCCAGCAGCTCCCCCGGGACAGGGAACAATGAGCAGTTCTTC	CASSSPGTGNNEQFF
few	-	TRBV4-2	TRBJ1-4	TGTGCCAGCAGCCAAGGACAGAGGATGGATGAAAAACTGTTTTTT	CASSQGQRMDEKLFF
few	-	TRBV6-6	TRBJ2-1	TGTGCCAGCAGAGTTGACCCGGACTCCTGGGGTGAGCAGTTCTTC	CASRVDPDSWGEQFF
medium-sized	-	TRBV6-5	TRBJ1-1	TGTGCCAGCAGTTACTCTACAGGCATGAACACTGAAGCTTTCTTT	CASSYSTGMNTEAFF
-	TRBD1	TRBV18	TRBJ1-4	TGTGCCAGCTCACCACAGTTAGTATCAGGGGGCGCCCGCGAATCTAAACTGTTTTTT	CASSPQLVSGGARESKLFF
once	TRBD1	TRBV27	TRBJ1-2	TGTGCCAGCAGTTTGGGACAGGGGATTGGCTACACCTTC	CASSLGQGIGYTF
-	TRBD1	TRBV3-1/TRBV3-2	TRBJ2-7	TGTGCCAGCAGCCCCGGGACAGGGAACTACGAGCAGTACTTC	CASSPGTGNYEQYF
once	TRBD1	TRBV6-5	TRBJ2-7	TGTGCCAGCAGTAATCGACAGGGCCCCTACGAGCAGTACTTC	CASSNRQGPYEQYF
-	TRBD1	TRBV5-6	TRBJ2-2	TGTGCCAGCAGCTTGGGACAGGGGCTGGGCGGGGAGCTGTTTTTT	CASSLGQGLGGELFF
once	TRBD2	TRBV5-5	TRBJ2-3	TGTGCCAGCAGTCGGAGCGGGGGGGCCGCAGATACGCAGTATTTT	CASSRSGGAADTQYF
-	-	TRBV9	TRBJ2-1	TGTGCCAGCAGCGTAGGCGGCAGGGTCGGGCATGAGCAGTTCTTC	CASSVGGRVGHEQFF
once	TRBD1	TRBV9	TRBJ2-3	TGTGCCAGCAGCTCAGGGACAGGGGTTTCAGATACGCAGTATTTT	CASSSGTGVSDTQYF
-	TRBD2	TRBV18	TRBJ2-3	TGTGCCAGCTCACCACTAGCGGGCAGCACAGATACGCAGTATTTT	CASSPLAGSTDTQYF
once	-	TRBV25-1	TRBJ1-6	TGTGCCAGCAGTGGTCCGAGCTCCTATAATTCACCCCTCCACTTT	CASSGPSSYNSPLHF
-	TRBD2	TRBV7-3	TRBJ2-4	TGTGCCAGCAGCCCCGCTCGACTAGCGGGGGGCCAAGCCAAAAACATTCAGTACTTC	CASSPARLAGGQAKNIQYF
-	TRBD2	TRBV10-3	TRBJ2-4	TGTGCCATCAGCCCGGGACTAGCGGGAGGAGGGGACTTTAAAAACATTCAGTACTTC	CAISPGLAGGGDFKNIQYF
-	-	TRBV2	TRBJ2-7	TGTGCCAGCAGCCCTGTCAGTCCCAGCTACGAGCAGTACTTC	CASSPVSPSYEQYF
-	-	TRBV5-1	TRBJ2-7	TGCGCCAGCAGCTTGGAAACAGGGATCGCCTACGAGCAGTACTTC	CASSLETGIAYEQYF
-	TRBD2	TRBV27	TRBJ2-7	TGTGCCAGCAGTTACCTAGGGTCTAGCGGGATGCACGAGCAGTACTTC	CASSYLGSSGMHEQYF
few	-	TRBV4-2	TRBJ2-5	TGTGCCAGCAGCCAAGATGGAAGGGGGGGAGAGACCCAGTACTTC	CASSQDGRGGETQYF